The present T cell receptor (beta chain) was sequenced within a study of OX40 agonist ivuxolimab in advanced cancers. Study details: Having had anti-PD-1, anti-PD-L1 or anti-CTLA-4 therapy before was allowed, and approximately 40% had some.

The method was immunoSEQ multiplex PCR; TCRdb's version includes in-frame clones alone and lacks a portion of them. The data contain almost 20,000 clones, 83% of them singletons. Remarks on this clone: Its specificity is not known.

Notes on the study in general: Normalized T-cell clonal expansion was also low in a subset of nonresponders.

This sample comprised CD4+ or CD8+ T cells sorted from blood, obtained in a trial of the OX40 agonist ivuxolimab. The sequence derives from an adult with an advanced solid tumor such as melanoma, head and neck, liver or kidney cancer.

The CDR3 loop is CASSLVQNTEAFF. Here the CDR3 DNA reads TGTGCCAGCAGCTTAGTCCAGAACACTGAAGCTTTCTTT. The V gene is TRBV7-6, the J gene TRBJ1-1; no definite D call. Trimming left V 1 base short and J 1 base short, with 4 bases between. The CDR3 totals 13 residues. In germline, CDR1 is SGHVS, CDR2 FNYEAQ.